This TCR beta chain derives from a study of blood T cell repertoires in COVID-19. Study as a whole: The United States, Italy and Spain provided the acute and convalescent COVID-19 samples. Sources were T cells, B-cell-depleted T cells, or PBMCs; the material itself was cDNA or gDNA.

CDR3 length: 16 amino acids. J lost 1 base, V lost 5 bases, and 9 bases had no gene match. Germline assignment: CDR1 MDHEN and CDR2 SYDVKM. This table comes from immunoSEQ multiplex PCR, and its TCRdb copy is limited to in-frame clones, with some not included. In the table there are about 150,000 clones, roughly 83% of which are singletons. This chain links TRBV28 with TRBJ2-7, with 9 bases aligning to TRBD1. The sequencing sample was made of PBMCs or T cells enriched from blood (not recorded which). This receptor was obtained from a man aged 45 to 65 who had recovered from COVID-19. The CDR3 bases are TGTGCCAGCAGTCCCCCCGGACAGGGGAGGTCCTACGAGCAGTACTTC. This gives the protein CASSPPGQGRSYEQYF.